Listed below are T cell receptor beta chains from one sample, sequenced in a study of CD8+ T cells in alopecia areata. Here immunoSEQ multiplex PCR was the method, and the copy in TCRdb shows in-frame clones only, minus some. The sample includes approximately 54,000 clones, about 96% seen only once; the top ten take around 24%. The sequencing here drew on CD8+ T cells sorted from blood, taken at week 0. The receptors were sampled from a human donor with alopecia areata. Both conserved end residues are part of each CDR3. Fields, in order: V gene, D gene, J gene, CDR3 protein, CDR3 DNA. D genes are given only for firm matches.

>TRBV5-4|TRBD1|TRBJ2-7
CASSGPGTGGAYEQYF
TGTGCCAGCAGCGGGCCGGGGACAGGGGGTGCCTACGAGCAGTACTTC
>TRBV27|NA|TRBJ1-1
CASSLGYRTEAFF
TGTGCCAGCAGTTTGGGGTATAGGACTGAAGCTTTCTTT
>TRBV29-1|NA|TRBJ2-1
CSAGPGTGGSEQFF
TGCAGCGCCGGTCCGGGGACTGGTGGGAGTGAGCAGTTCTTC
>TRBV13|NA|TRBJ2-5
CASSLGLGEQYF
TGTGCCAGCAGCTTAGGCCTTGGGGAGCAGTACTTC
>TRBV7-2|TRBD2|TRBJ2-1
CASSSPRTSVNEQFF
TGTGCCAGCAGCTCCCCCCGGACTAGCGTGAATGAGCAGTTCTTC
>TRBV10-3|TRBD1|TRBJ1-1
CAISPRPGQENTEAFF
TGTGCCATCAGTCCTCGACCGGGACAGGAGAACACTGAAGCTTTCTTT
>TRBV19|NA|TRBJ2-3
CASSILPSTDTQYF
TGTGCCAGTAGTATACTACCTAGCACAGATACGCAGTATTTT
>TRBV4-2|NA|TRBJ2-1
CASSQVGNNEQFF
TGTGCCAGCAGCCAAGTGGGGAACAATGAGCAGTTCTTC
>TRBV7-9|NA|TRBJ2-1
CASSPVAFDNEQFF
TGTGCCAGCAGCCCCGTTGCTTTCGACAATGAGCAGTTCTTC
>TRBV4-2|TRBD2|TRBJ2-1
CASSPGLAEGNEQFF
TGTGCCAGCAGCCCGGGACTAGCGGAAGGCAATGAGCAGTTCTTC